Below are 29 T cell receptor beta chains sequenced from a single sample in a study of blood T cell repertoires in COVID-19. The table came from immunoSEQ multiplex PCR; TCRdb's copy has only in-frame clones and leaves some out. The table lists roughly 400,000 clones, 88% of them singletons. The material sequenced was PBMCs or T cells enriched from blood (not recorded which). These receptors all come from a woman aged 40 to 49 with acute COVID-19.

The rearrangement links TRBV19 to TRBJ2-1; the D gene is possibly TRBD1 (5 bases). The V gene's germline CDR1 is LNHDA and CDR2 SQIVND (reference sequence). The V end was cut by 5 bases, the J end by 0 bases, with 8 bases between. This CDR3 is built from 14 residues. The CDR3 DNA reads TGTGCCAGTAGTGGGGCTCTCTCCTACAATGAGCAGTTCTTC. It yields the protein CASSGALSYNEQFF. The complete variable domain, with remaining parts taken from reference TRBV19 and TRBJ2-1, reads DGGITQSPKYLFRKEGQNVTLSCEQNLNHDAMYWYRQDPGQGLRLIYYSQIVNDFQKGDIAEGYSVSREKKESFPLTVTSAQKNPTAFYLCASSGALSYNEQFFGPGTRLTVL.

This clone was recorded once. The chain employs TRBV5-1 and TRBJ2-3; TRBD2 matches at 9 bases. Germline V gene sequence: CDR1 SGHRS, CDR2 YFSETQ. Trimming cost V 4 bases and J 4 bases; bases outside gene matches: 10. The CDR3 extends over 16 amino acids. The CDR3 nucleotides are TGCGCCAGCAGCCGGGGACTAGCAGGGGGTGCAGATACGCAGTATTTT. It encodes CASSRGLAGGADTQYF.

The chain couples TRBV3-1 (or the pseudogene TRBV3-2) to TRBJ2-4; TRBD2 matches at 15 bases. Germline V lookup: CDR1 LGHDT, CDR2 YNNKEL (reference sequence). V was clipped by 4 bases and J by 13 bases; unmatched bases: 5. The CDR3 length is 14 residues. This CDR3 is CASSPPGLAGGQYF. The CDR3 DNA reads TGTGCCAGCAGCCCACCGGGACTAGCGGGAGGCCAGTACTTC.

The CDR3 DNA reads TGCAGCGTCCAACTAGCGGGGGGGCCAGATACGCAGTATTTT. Translated, it gives CSVQLAGGPDTQYF. J is TRBJ2-3 and V is TRBV29-1, with TRBD2 matching over 13 bases. This CDR3 contains 14 residues. Per the germline V gene, CDR1 is SQVTM and CDR2 is ANQGSEA. Trimming cost V 6 bases and J 4 bases; bases outside gene matches: 4.

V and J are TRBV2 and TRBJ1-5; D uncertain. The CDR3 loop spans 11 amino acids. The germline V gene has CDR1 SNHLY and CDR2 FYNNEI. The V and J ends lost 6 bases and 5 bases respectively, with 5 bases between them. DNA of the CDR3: TGTGCCAGCAGCCAGGATCAGCCCCAGCATTTT. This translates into CASSQDQPQHF.

CDR3 residues: CASRVQENTEAFF. The DNA for the CDR3 is TGCGCCAGCAGGGTCCAGGAGAACACTGAAGCTTTCTTT. The V gene is TRBV5-1, the J gene TRBJ1-1; D remains unclear. V was shortened by 5 bases and J by 1 base, with 9 bases between the two germline ends. The germline V gene encodes CDR1 SGHRS and CDR2 YFSETQ. The CDR3 is made up of 13 amino acids.

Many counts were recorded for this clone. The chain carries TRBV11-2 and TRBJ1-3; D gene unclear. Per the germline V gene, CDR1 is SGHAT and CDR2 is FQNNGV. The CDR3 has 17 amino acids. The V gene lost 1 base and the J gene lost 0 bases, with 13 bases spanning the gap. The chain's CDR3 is CASSLGLYRTSGNTIYF. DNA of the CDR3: TGTGCCAGCAGCTTAGGTCTTTACAGAACCTCTGGAAACACCATATATTTT.

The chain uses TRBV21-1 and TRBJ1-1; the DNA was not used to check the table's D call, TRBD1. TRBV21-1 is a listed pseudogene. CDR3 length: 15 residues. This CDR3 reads CASSKGAYLNTEAFF. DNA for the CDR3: TGTGCCAGCAGCAAAGGGGCTTATTTGAACACTGAAGCTTTCTTT.

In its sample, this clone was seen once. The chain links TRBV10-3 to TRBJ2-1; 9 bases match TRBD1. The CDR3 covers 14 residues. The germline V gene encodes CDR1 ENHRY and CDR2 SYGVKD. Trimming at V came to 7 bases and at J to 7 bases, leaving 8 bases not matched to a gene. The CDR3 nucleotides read TGTGCCATCACCCCGGGACAGGGAACAAATGAGCAGTTCTTC. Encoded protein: CAITPGQGTNEQFF.

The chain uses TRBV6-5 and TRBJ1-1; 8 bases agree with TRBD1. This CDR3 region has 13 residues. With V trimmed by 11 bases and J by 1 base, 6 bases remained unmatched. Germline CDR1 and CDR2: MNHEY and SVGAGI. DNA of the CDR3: TGTGCCGGCCGGACAGGGCCGAACACTGAAGCTTTCTTT. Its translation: CAGRTGPNTEAFF.

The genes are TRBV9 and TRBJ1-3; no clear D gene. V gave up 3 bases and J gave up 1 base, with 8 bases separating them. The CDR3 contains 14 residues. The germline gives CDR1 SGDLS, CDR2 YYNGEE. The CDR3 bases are TGTGCCAGCAGCGCACAGACGTCTGGAAACACCATATATTTT. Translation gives CASSAQTSGNTIYF.

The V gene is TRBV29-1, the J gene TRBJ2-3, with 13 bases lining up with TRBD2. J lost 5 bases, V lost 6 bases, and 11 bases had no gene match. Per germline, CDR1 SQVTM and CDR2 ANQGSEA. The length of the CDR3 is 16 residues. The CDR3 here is CSVPTSGGMLGDTQYF. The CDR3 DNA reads TGCAGCGTCCCGACTAGCGGGGGGATGTTAGGAGATACGCAGTATTTT.

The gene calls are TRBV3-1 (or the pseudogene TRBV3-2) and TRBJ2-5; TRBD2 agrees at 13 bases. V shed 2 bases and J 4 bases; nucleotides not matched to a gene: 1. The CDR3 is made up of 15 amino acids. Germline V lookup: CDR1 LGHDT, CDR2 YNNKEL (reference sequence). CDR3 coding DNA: TGTGCCAGCAGCCAAACTAGCGGGGGGGCAGAGACCCAGTACTTC. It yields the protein CASSQTSGGAETQYF.

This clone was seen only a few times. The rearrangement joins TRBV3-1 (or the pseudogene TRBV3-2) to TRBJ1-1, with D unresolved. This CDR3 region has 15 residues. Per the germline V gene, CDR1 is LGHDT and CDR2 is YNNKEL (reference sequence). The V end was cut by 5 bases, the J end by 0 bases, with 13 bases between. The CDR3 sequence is CASSTPAVVNTEAFF. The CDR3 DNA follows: TGTGCCAGCAGCACCCCGGCGGTTGTGAACACTGAAGCTTTCTTT.

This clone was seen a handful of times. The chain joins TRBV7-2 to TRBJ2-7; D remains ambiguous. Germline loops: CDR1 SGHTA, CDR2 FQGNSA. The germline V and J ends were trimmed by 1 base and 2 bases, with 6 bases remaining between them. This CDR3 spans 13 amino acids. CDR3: CASSLGVTYEQYF. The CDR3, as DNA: TGTGCCAGCAGCTTAGGAGTCACCTACGAGCAGTACTTC.

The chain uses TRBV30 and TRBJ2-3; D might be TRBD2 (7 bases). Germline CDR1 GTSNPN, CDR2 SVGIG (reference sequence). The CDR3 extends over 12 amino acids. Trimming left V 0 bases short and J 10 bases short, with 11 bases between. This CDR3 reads CAWSVRGGSQYF. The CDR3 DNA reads TGTGCCTGGAGTGTGAGGGGGGGGTCGCAGTATTTT. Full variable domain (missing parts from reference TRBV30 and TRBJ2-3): SQTIHQWPATLVQPVGSPLSLECTVEGTSNPNLYWYRQAAGRGLQLLFYSVGIGQISSEVPQNLSASRPQDRQFILSSKKLLLSDSGFYLCAWSVRGGSQYFGPGTRLTVL.

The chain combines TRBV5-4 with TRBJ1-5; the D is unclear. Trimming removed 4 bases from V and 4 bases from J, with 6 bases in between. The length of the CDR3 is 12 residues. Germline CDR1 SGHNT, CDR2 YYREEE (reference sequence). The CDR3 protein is CASSGENQPQHF. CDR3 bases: TGTGCCAGCAGCGGGGAGAATCAGCCCCAGCATTTT. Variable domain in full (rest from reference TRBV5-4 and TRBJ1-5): ETGVTQSPTHLIKTRGQQVTLRCSSQSGHNTVSWYQQALGQGPQFIFQYYREEENGRGNFPPRFSGLQFPNYSSELNVNALELDDSALYLCASSGENQPQHFGDGTRLSIL.

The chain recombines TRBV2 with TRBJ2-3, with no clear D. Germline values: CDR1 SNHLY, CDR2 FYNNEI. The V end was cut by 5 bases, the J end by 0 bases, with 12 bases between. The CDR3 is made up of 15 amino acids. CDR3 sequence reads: CASSTTTASTDTQYF. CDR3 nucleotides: TGTGCCAGCAGTACAACCACAGCTAGCACAGATACGCAGTATTTT.

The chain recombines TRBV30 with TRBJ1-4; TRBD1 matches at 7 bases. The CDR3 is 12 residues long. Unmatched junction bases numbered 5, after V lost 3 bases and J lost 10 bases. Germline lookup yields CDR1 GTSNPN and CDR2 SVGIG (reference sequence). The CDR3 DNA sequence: TGTGCCTGGAGGAGGGACAGTGGAAAACTGTTTTTT. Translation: CAWRRDSGKLFF.

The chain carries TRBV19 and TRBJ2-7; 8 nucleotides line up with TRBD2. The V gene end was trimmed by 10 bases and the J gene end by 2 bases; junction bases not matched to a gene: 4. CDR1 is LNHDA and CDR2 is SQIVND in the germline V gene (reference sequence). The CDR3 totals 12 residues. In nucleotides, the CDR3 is TGTGCCACTCGGGGGGGAACCTACGAGCAGTACTTC. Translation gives CATRGGTYEQYF. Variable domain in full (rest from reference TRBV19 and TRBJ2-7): DGGITQSPKYLFRKEGQNVTLSCEQNLNHDAMYWYRQDPGQGLRLIYYSQIVNDFQKGDIAEGYSVSREKKESFPLTVTSAQKNPTAFYLCATRGGTYEQYFGPGTRLTVT.

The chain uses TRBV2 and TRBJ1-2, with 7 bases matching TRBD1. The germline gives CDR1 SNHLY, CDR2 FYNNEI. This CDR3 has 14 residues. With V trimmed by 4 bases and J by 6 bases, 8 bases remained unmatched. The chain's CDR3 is CASSGGGREHGYTF. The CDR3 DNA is TGTGCCAGCAGTGGAGGGGGCAGGGAGCATGGCTACACCTTC.

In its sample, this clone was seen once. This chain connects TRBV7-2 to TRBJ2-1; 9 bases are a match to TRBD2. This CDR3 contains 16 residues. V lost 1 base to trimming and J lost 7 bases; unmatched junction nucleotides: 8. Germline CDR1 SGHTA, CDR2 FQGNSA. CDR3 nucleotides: TGTGCCAGCAGCTTAGACTCGCGGGGGGGCTTGAATGAGCAGTTCTTC. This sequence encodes CASSLDSRGGLNEQFF.

The CDR3 DNA is TGTGCCATCAGTGAGTCTCCAGGCCGGGACAGCTATGGCTACACCTTC. It is translated as CAISESPGRDSYGYTF. The chain uses TRBV10-3 and TRBJ1-2, with 7 bases fitting TRBD1. CDR1 and CDR2 (germline): ENHRY, SYGVKD. V dropped 0 bases and J dropped 4; count of bases not matched to a gene: 8. This CDR3 has 16 residues.

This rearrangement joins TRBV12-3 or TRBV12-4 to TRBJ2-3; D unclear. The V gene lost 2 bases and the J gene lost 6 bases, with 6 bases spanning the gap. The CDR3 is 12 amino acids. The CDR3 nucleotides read TGTGCCAGCAGTTTACCCCGGGATACGCAGTATTTT. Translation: CASSLPRDTQYF.

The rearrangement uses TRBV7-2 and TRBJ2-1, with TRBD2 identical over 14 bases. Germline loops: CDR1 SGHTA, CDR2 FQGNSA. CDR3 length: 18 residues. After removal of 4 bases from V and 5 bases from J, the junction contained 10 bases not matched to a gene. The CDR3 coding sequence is TGTGCCAGCAGCTCAGGACTAGCGGGGGGATCCTGGCACAATGAGCAGTTCTTC. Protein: CASSSGLAGGSWHNEQFF.

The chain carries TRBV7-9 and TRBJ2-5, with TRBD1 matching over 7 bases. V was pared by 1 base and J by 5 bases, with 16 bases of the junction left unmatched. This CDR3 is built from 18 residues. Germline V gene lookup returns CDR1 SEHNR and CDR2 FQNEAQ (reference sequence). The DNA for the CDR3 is TGTGCCAGCAGCTTAGAGCCCGCATACGACAGGGTGTGGGAGACCCAGTACTTC. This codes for CASSLEPAYDRVWETQYF.

The CDR3 protein is CASSEVTGRDYGYTF. The CDR3 DNA sequence: TGTGCCAGCAGTGAAGTTACCGGCAGGGACTATGGCTACACCTTC. The rearrangement uses TRBV6-1 and TRBJ1-2, with TRBD1 as a possible D gene (5 bases). In germline, CDR1 is MNHNS, CDR2 SASEGT. There are 15 residues in the CDR3. The V end was cut by 1 base, the J end by 3 bases, with 12 bases between.

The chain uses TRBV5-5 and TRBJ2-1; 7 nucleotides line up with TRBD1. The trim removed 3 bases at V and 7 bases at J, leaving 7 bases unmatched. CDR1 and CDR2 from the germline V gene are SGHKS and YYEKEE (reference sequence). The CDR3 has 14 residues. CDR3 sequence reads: CASSSPGQWNEQFF. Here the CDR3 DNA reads TGTGCCAGCAGCTCCCCGGGACAGTGGAATGAGCAGTTCTTC.

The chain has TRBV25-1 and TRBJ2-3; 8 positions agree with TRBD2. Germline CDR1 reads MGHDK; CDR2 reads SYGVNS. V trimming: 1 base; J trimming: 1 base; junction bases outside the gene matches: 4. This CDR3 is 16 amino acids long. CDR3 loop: CASSESTGLGTDTQYF. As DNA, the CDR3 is TGTGCCAGCAGTGAATCCACGGGACTAGGCACAGATACGCAGTATTTT.